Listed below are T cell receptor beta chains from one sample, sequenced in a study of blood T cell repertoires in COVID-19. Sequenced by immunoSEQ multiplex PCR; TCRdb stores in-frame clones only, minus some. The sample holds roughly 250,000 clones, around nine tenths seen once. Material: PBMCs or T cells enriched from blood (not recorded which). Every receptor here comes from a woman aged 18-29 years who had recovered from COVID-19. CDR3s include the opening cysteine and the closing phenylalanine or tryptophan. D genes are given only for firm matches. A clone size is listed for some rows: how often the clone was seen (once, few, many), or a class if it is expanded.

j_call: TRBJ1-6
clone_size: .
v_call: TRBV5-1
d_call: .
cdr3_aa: CASSAGGGNYNSPLHF
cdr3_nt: TGCGCCAGCAGCGCAGGAGGAGGCAACTATAATTCACCCCTCCACTTT

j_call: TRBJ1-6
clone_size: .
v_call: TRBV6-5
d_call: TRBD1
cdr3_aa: CASSLTGGNSPLHF
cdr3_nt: TGTGCCAGCAGTTTGACAGGGGGTAATTCACCCCTCCACTTT

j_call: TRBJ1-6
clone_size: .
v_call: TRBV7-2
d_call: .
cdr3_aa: CASSFRYSLSLHF
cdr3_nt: TGTGCCAGCAGCTTCCGGTACAGTTTGTCCCTCCACTTT

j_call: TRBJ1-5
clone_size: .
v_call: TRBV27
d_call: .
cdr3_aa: CASAQGYSNQPQHF
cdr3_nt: TGTGCCAGCGCACAGGGCTATAGCAATCAGCCCCAGCATTTT

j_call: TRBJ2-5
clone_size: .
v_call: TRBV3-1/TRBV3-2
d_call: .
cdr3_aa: CASSQNIGAPSAETQYF
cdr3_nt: TGTGCCAGCAGCCAAAACATCGGGGCTCCTAGCGCAGAGACCCAGTACTTC

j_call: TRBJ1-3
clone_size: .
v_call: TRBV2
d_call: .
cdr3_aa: CASSEIYGGSGNTIYF
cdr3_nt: TGTGCCAGCAGTGAAATCTACGGGGGGAGCGGAAACACCATATATTTT

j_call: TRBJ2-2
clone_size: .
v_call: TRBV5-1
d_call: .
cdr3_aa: CASSSLPLTGTGELFF
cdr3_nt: TGCGCCAGCAGCTCCCTTCCCTTGACAGGAACCGGGGAGCTGTTTTTT

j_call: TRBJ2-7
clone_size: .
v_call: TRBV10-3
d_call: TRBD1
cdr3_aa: CAISETPGQSYEQYF
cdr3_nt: TGTGCCATCAGTGAGACACCGGGACAGTCCTACGAGCAGTACTTC

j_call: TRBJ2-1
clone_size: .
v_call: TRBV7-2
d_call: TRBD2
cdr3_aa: CASSLAVSSGWDNEQFF
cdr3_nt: TGTGCCAGCAGCTTAGCGGTCTCTAGCGGGTGGGACAATGAGCAGTTCTTC

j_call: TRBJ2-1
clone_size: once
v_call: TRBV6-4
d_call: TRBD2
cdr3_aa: CASSLAGDSYNEQFF
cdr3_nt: TGTGCCAGCAGCCTAGCGGGAGATTCCTACAATGAGCAGTTCTTC

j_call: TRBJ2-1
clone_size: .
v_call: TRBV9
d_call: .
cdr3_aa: CASSAATGMGYNEQFF
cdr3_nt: TGTGCCAGCAGCGCAGCTACCGGGATGGGCTACAATGAGCAGTTCTTC

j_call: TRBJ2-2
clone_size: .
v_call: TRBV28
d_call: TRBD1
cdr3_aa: CASSFRGQGFLVGELFF
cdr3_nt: TGTGCCAGCAGTTTTCGGGGACAGGGGTTTTTAGTCGGGGAGCTGTTTTTT

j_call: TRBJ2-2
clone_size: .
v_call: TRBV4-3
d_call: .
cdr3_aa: CASSQDPGEYTGELFF
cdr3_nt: TGCGCCAGCAGCCAAGATCCAGGGGAGTACACCGGGGAGCTGTTTTTT

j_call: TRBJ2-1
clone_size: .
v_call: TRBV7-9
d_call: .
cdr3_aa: CASSSTVSEQFF
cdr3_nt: TGTGCCAGCAGCTCTACGGTGTCCGAGCAGTTCTTC

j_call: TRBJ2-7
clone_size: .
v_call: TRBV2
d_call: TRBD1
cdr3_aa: CASKNEGQSYEQYF
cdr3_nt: TGTGCCAGCAAGAACGAGGGACAGAGCTACGAGCAGTACTTC

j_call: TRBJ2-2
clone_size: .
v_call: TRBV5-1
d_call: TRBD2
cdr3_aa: CASSPGLAANTGELFF
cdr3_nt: TGCGCCAGCAGCCCCGGACTAGCGGCGAACACCGGGGAGCTGTTTTTT

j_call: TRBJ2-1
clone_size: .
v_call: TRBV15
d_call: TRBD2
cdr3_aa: CATSSRPGLAGVRSSYNEQFF
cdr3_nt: TGTGCCACCAGCAGTCGGCCGGGACTAGCGGGAGTTCGGAGCTCCTACAATGAGCAGTTCTTC

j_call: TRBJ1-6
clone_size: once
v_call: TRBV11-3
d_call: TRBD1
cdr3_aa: CASSLGQEGSPLHF
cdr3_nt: TGTGCCAGCAGCTTGGGACAGGAAGGTTCACCCCTCCACTTT

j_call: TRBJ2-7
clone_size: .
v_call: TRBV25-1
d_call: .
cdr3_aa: CASTAEGGYEQYF
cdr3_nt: TGTGCCAGCACCGCGGAGGGCGGGTACGAGCAGTACTTC

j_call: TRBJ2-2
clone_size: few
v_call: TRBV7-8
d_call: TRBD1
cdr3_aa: CASSSGQGHGELFF
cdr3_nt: TGTGCCAGCAGCAGCGGACAGGGGCACGGGGAGCTGTTTTTT

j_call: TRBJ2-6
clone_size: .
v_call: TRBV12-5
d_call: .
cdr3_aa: CASGITGANVLTF
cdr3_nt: TGTGCTAGTGGTATAACAGGTGCCAACGTCCTGACTTTC

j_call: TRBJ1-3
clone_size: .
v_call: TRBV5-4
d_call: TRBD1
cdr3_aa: CASSPGTGEDTIYF
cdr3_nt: TGTGCCAGCAGCCCTGGGACAGGGGAGGACACCATATATTTT

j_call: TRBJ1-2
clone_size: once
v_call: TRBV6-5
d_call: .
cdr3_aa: CASNPGPRGYGYTF
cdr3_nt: TGTGCCAGCAACCCGGGGCCACGGGGGTATGGCTACACCTTC

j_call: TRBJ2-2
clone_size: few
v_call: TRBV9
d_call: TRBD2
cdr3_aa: CASSVESSGTGELFF
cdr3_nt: TGTGCCAGCAGCGTAGAGTCTAGCGGGACCGGGGAGCTGTTTTTT

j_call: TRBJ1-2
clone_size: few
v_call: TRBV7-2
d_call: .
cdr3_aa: CASSLVAKGGYGYTF
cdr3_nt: TGTGCCAGCAGCTTAGTGGCCAAAGGGGGCTATGGCTACACCTTC

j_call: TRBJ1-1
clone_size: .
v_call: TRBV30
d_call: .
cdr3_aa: CAWSSLTNRARDTEAFF
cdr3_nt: TGTGCCTGGAGTAGTCTCACAAACAGGGCGAGGGACACTGAAGCTTTCTTT

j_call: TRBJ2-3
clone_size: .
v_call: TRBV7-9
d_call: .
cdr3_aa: CASSIGTSTDTQYF
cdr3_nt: TGTGCCAGCAGCATAGGTACTAGCACAGATACGCAGTATTTT

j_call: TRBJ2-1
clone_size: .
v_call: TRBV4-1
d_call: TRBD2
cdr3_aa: CASSQNGLASYNEQFF
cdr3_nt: TGCGCCAGCAGCCAAAATGGACTAGCGAGTTACAATGAGCAGTTCTTC

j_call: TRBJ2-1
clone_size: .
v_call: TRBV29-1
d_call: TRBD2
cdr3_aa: CSVGSSGNEQFF
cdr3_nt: TGCAGCGTTGGCTCTAGCGGAAATGAGCAGTTCTTC

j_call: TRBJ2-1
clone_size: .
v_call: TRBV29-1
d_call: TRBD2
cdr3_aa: CSVGLAGGGGEQFF
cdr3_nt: TGCAGCGTAGGCCTAGCGGGAGGTGGGGGAGAGCAGTTCTTC

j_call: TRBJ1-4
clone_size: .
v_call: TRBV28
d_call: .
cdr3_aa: CASSDLNRVEKLFF
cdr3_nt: TGTGCCAGCAGTGATCTCAACAGGGTTGAAAAACTGTTTTTT

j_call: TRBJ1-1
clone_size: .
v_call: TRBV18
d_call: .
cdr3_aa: CASSPLNRNTEAFF
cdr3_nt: TGTGCCAGCTCACCTTTAAATAGGAACACTGAAGCTTTCTTT

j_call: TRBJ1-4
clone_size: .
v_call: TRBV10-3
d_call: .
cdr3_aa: CAISPGLDNEKLFF
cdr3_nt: TGTGCCATCAGTCCCGGACTTGATAATGAAAAACTGTTTTTT

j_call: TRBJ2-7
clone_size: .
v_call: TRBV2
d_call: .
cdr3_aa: CANRLSAYEQYF
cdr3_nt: TGTGCCAACCGGTTATCGGCCTACGAGCAGTACTTC

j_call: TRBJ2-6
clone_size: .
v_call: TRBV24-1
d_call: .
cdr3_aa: CAITGSGANVLTF
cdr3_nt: TGTGCCATTACAGGTTCTGGGGCCAACGTCCTGACTTTC

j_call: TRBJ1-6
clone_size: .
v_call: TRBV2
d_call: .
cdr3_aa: CASSEEGRRDSPLHF
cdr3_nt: TGTGCCAGCAGTGAGGAGGGGCGTCGAGATTCACCCCTCCACTTT

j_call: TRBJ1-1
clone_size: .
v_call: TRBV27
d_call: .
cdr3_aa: CASSFWRNTEAFF
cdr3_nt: TGTGCCAGCAGTTTTTGGAGGAACACTGAAGCTTTCTTT

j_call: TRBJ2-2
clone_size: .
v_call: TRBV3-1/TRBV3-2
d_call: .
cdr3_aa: CASSQLGDTGELFF
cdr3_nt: TGTGCCAGCAGCCAACTAGGGGACACCGGGGAGCTGTTTTTT

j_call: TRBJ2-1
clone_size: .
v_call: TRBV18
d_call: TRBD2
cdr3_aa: CASSAGGGEGTEQFF
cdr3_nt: TGTGCCAGCTCAGCGGGAGGGGGTGAAGGAACTGAGCAGTTCTTC

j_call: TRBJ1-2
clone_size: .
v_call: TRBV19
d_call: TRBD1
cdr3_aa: CASSRNRGTYGYTF
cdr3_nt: TGTGCCAGTAGTCGAAACAGGGGAACCTATGGCTACACCTTC

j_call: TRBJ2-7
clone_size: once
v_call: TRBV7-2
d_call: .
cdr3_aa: CASSPPSRFSYEQYF
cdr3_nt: TGTGCCAGCAGCCCCCCGTCTCGGTTTTCCTACGAGCAGTACTTC

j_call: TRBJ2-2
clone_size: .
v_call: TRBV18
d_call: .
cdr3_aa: CASSPRTENTGELFF
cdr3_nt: TGTGCCAGCTCACCTCGGACAGAAAACACCGGGGAGCTGTTTTTT

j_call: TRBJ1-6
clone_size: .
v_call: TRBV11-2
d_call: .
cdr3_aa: CASSITGMASPLHF
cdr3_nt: TGTGCCAGCAGCATTACAGGGATGGCTTCACCCCTCCACTTT

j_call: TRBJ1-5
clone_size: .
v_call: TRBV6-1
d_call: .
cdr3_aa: CASSAGWGGLNQPQHF
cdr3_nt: TGTGCCAGCAGTGCGGGTTGGGGGGGGCTAAATCAGCCCCAGCATTTT

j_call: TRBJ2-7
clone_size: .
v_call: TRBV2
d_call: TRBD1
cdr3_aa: CASRDRGLYEQYF
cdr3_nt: TGTGCCAGCAGGGACAGGGGGCTCTACGAGCAGTACTTC

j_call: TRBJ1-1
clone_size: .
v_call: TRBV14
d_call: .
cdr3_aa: CASSHRRGLTEAFF
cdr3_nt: TGTGCCAGCAGCCACCGCCGGGGTCTGACTGAAGCTTTCTTT

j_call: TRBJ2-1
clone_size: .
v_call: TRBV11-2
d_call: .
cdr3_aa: CASSLVLVSYNEQFF
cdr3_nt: TGTGCCAGCAGCTTAGTTCTCGTCTCTTACAATGAGCAGTTCTTC

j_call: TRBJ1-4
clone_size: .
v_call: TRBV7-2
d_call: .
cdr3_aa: CASSSPPEGENREKLFF
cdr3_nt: TGTGCCAGCAGCTCACCGCCAGAGGGGGAGAACCGAGAAAAACTGTTTTTT

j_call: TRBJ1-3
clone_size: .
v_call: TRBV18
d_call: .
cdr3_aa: CASSPNRVSGNTIYF
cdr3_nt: TGTGCCAGCTCACCGAACAGGGTCTCTGGAAACACCATATATTTT

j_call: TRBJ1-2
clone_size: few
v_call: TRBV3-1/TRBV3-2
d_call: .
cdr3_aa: CASSTPQGDSIYGYTF
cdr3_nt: TGTGCCAGCAGCACCCCCCAAGGGGATTCTATTTATGGCTACACCTTC

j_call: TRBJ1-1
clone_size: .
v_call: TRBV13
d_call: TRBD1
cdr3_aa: CASSVDRGYEAFF
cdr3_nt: TGTGCCAGCAGCGTGGACAGGGGTTATGAAGCTTTCTTT

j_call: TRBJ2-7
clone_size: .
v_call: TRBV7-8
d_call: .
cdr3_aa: CASSLIGGAGGYEQYF
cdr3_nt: TGTGCCAGCAGCTTAATTGGGGGGGCTGGGGGGTACGAGCAGTACTTC

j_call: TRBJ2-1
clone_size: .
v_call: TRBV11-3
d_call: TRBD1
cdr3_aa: CASSLLLGGQPYNEQFF
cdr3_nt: TGTGCCAGCAGCTTATTACTAGGGGGCCAACCTTACAATGAGCAGTTCTTC

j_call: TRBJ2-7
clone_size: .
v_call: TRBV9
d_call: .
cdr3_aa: CASSVDPSPHEQYF
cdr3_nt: TGTGCCAGCAGCGTAGATCCTAGCCCCCACGAGCAGTACTTC

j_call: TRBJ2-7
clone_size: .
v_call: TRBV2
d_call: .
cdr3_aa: CASSVGRQVSYEQYF
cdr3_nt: TGTGCCAGCAGTGTAGGGAGGCAGGTCTCCTACGAGCAGTACTTC

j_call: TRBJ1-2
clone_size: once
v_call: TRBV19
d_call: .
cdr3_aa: CASSFLKGDYTF
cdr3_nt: TGTGCCAGTAGTTTTCTGAAAGGGGACTACACCTTC

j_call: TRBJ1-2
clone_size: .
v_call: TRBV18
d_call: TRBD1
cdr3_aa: CASSQSGGAEIGGYTF
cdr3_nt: TGTGCCAGCTCACAGTCAGGGGGCGCTGAGATTGGTGGCTACACCTTC